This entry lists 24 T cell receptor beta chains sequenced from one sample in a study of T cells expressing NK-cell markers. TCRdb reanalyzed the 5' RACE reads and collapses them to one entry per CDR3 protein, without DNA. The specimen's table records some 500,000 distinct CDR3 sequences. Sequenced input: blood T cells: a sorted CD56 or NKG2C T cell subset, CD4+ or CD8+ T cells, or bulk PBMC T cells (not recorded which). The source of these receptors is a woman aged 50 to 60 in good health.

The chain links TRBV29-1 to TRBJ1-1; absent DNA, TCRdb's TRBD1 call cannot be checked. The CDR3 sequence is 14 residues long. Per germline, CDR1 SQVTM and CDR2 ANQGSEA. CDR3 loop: CSVDDRGRDTEAFF. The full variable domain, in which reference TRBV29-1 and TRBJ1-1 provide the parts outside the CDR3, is SAVISQKPSRDICQRGTSLTIQCQVDSQVTMMFWYRQQPGQSLTLIATANQGSEATYESGFVIDKFPISRPNLTFSTLTVSNMSPEDSSIYLCSVDDRGRDTEAFFGQGTRLTVV.

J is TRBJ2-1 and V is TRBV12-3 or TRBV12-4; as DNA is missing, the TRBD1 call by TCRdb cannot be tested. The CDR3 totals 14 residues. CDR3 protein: CASSLATGYNEQFF.

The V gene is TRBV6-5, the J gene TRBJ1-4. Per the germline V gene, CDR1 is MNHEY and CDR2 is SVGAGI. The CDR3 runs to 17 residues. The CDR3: CASSYSRPFATNEKLFF.

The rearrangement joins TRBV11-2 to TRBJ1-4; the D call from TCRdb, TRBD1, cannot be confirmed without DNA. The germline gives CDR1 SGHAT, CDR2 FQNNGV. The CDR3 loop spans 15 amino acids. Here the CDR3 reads CASSSQGAGEEKLFF.

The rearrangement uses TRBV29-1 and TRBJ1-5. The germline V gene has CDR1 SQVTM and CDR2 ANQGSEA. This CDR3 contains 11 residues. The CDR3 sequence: CSALLGQPQHF.

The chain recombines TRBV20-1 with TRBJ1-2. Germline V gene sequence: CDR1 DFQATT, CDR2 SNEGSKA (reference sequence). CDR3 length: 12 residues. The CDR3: CSAPNRVYGYTF.

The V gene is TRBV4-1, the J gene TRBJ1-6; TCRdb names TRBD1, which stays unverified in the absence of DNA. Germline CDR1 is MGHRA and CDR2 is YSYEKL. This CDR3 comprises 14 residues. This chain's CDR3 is CASSQEGGRSPLHF.

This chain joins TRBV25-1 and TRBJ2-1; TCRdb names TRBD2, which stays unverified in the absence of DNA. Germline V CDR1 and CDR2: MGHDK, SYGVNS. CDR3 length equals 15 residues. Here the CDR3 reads CASSVHTGLYNEQFF.

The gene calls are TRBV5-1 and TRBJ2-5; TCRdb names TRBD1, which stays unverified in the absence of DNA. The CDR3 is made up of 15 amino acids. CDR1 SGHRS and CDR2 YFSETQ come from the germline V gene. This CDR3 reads CASSSPKGGMETQYF.

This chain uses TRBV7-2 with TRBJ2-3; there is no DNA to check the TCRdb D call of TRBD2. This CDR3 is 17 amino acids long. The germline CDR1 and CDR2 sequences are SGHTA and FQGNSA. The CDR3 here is CASSLGRLAGGGDTQYF.

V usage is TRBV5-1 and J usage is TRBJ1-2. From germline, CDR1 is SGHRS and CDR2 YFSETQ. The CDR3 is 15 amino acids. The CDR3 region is CASSSVRGMDYGYTF.

The CDR3 region is CASSESRTSGIPQYF. The genes are TRBV10-1 and TRBJ2-3; TCRdb designates TRBD2, a call that cannot be tested without DNA. Germline CDR1 is WNHNN and CDR2 is SYGVQD (reference sequence). The CDR3 has 15 amino acids.

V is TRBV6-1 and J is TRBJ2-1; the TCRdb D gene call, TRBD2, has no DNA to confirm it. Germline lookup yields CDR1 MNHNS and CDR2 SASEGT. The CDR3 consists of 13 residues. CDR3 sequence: CASSGAKREVKFF.

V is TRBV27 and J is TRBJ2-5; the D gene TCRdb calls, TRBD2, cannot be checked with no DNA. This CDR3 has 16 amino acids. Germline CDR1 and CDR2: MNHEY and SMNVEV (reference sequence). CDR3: CASRVYPPGGRETQYF.

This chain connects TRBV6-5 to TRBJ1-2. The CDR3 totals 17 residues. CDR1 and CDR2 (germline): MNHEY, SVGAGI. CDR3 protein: CASSYSMWTTVDRGYTF.

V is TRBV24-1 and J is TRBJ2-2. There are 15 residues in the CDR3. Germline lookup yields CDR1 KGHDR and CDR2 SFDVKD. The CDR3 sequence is CATSDLPGVTGELFF.

The CDR3 spells CASSQGRDTDTQYF. The chain is built from TRBV4-1 and TRBJ2-3; TCRdb returns TRBD2, unconfirmable since there is no DNA. CDR1 and CDR2 from the germline V gene are MGHRA and YSYEKL. This CDR3 has 14 residues.

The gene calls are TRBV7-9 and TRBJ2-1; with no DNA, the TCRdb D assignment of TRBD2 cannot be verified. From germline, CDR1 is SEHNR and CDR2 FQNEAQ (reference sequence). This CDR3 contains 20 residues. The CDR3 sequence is CASSRDATSGFAYNEFEQFF.

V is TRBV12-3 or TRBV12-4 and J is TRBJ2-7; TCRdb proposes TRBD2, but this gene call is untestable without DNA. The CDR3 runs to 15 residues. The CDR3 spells CASSPRVAGNYEQYF.

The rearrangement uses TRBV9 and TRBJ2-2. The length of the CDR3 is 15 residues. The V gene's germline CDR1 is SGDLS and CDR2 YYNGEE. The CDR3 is CASSVAPEHTGELFF.

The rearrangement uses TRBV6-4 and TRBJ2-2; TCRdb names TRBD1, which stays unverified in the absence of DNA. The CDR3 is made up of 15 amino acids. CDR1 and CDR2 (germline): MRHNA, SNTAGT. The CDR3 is CASSVGQVGTGELFF.

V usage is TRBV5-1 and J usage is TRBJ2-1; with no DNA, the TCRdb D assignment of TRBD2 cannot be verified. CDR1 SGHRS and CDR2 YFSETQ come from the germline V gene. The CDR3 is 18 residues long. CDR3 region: CASSSETSGRVGHNEQFF.

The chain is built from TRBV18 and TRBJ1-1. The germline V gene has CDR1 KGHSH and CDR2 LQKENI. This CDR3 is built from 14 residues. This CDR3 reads CASSPRELATEAFF.

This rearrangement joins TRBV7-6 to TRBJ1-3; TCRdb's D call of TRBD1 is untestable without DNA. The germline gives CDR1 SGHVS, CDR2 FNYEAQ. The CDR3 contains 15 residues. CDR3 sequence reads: CASSLSRGSGNTIYF.